The source of this T cell receptor beta chain is a study of multiple sclerosis patients with progressive multifocal leukoencephalopathy. As concerns this clone: Its antigen is not identified.

Study-level findings and limits: Most PML patients had lower entropy, suggesting less diverse TRB repertoires. Clones expanded at PML were already present before and during natalizumab.

This CDR3 is built from 14 residues. With V trimmed by 4 bases and J by 9 bases, 9 bases remained unmatched. From germline, CDR1 is SGDLS and CDR2 YYNGEE. The assay was run at survey level. Sequencing used immunoSEQ multiplex PCR; TCRdb keeps in-frame clones, though not all of them. The sample lists 25,000 to 30,000 clones; around 85% were seen once. Stated time point: time of PML onset. Every listed patient previously received interferon beta; all PML patients were women. The rearrangement uses TRBV9 and TRBJ2-1; 8 positions agree with TRBD2. The material sequenced was PBMCs, taken from a patient treated with natalizumab. This TCR came from a woman under 40 with progressive multifocal leukoencephalopathy. The CDR3 region is CASSPQRGIGEQFF. The DNA of the CDR3 is TGTGCCAGCAGCCCACAGCGGGGGATAGGTGAGCAGTTCTTC.